This T cell receptor (beta chain) originates from a study of beta chain features in type 1 diabetes (dated by TCRdb to between 2017 and 2018). In the study overall: Mean age, gender distribution, total cell number and subset yield were not different between patients and healthy donors. A total of 90 million to 140 million sorted cells were examined across all samples, and RNA yield correlated strongly with the number of cells per subset. The study compared the TCRB repertoires of sorted circulating CD4+ T cell subsets in recently diagnosed type 1 diabetes patients with those in matched healthy donors. Regulatory and stem cell-like memory subsets were obtained from only 8 patients and roughly eight healthy donors, while naive and central memory subsets were obtained from all 30 or so donors. The study at large found these results: Naive, central memory and regulatory TCRB repertoires appeared more similar among patients than among healthy donors. PCR may preferentially amplify shorter templates, but because patient and control samples were amplified and corrected together, any resulting skew would affect both groups equally. Type 1 diabetes patients showed a moderate but significant shortening of TCRB CDR3 length in all four CD4+ subsets. At VDJ recombination sites, type 1 diabetes patients had fewer insertions and more deleted nucleotides, which implies abnormalities in thymic rearrangement. Because cDNA rather than genomic DNA was sequenced, highly expressing activated cells could have been over-represented, although no difference in activation and CD3 levels was found between groups. HLA sub-analyses involved small numbers of individuals, so any influence of HLA type on TCRB rearrangement remained unresolved.

Each donor gave one peripheral blood draw, averaging approximately 0.11 L, which was collected into heparinised tubes. Naive, central memory, regulatory and stem cell-like memory CD4+ T cells were sorted on a BD FACSAria II using a panel including CD45RO, CCR7, CD25, CD127, CD95 and CD27. All sorted populations exceeded 98% purity. PBMCs were separated immediately by Lymphoprep density gradient centrifugation and were stained directly, without being cultured. So that batch effects would be minimized, each experiment stained and sorted samples in pairs, pairing one healthy donor with one patient. There are a few counts of this clone. The antigen it recognizes is unknown. Qualities for individual bases were not recorded, and no much larger clone is one base off. The High Capacity cDNA Reverse Transcription Kit was used to reverse transcribe all of the isolated RNA, meaning that expressed TCRB transcripts were what got sequenced. Deep immunoSEQ sequencing was applied to naive, central memory and regulatory T cell samples, giving an average of approximately 4 million total reads per sample. Sorted cells were lysed in RLT buffer, and RNA was extracted using DNase-treated RNeasy Micro or Mini kits according to cell number. Each cell subset was processed separately to prevent cross-contamination, with patient and healthy donor samples processed together. TCRB sequences were amplified from cDNA with the immunoSEQ multiplex PCR, producing 87-bp fragments spanning the CDR3 region. Sequencing of the amplicons was done on the Illumina HiSeq platform. In the paper's pipeline: Synthetic template baselines were used to correct PCR bias computationally, reads within Hamming distance 2 were collapsed, and singletons that could not be merged were discarded. By aligning reads against IMGT, V, D and J genes, CDR3 length, and insertions or deletions at six rearrangement sites were assigned. Within each subset, clonotype counts were normalized to the number of sorted cells before true diversity and Gini coefficients were calculated with the tcR R package. The overlap coefficient, calculated on TCRB nucleotide sequences, was used to measure repertoire sharing. As a proxy for the pre-selection repertoire, out-of-frame TCRB sequences from naive cells were analyzed. The source is immuneACCESS, and TCRdb retained only in-frame sequences with V and J called. Part of the clones is not carried over; for the studies checked, unresolved V genes explain less than half of this, and the remainder is unexplained. The V and J calls and clone size come from that table; D and trimming were worked out from the DNA. This sample holds about 710,000 clones; roughly an eighth were observed only once. Jointly, the top ten make up 0.035% to 0.04% of the sample.

This receptor was taken from a man younger than 30 with type 1 diabetes. The sample consisted of naive CD4+ T cells from blood. The sample's cell subset or site, from its label and the paper: true naive CD4+ T cells.

The DNA reads TGCAGCGTTTCGAACTGGGCCTTAGGGACAGATACGCAGTATTTT. This yields the protein CSVSNWALGTDTQYF. The chain couples TRBV29-1 to TRBJ2-3; no confident D gene assignment can be made. CDR1 is given as SQVTM and CDR2 as ANQGSEA, both from the germline V gene. Trimming costs V 5 bases and J 3 bases, and their ends lie 18 bases apart. The CDR3 measures 15 amino acids from cysteine to phenylalanine. The only DNA kept is the CDR3, 45 bases in frame from the first base.